This T cell receptor beta chain comes out of a study of blood T cell repertoires in COVID-19. In the original workflow: Reference gene primer amplification gave nucleated cell count estimates. Clones were read by immunoSEQ multiplex PCR, and TCRdb kept only the in-frame ones, dropping some. The DNA was the basis for D and trimming; V, J and clone size are from that table. The sample lists 240,000 or so clones, 85% to 90% occurring once. V gave up 1 base and J gave up 4 bases, with 13 bases separating them. The germline gives CDR1 GTSNPN, CDR2 SVGIG (reference sequence). The CDR3 spans 14 residues. Clinical history reported by participants formed the basis on which cohorts were assigned.

V and J are TRBV30 and TRBJ1-2; TRBD1 might be the D (5 bases). This receptor was identified in a man aged 50 to 59 who had been exposed to COVID-19. The sample consisted of PBMCs or T cells enriched from blood (not recorded which). CDR3: CAWSATATFYGYTF. In nucleotides, the CDR3 is TGTGCCTGGAGTGCGACAGCGACCTTCTATGGCTACACCTTC.